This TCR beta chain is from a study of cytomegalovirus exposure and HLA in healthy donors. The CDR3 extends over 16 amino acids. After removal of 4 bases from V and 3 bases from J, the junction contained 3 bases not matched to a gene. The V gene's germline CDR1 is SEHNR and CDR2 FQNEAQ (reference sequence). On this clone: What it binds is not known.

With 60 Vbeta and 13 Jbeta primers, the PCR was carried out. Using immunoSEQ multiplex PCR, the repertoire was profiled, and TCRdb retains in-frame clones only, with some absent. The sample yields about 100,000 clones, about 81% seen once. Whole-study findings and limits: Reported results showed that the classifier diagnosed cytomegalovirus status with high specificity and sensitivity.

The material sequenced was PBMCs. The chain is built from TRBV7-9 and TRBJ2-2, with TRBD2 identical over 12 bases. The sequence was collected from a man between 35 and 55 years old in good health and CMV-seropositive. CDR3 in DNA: TGTGCCAGCAGCTCTGGACTAGCGGGATACACCGGGGAGCTGTTTTTT. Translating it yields CASSSGLAGYTGELFF.